The 26 T cell receptor beta chains below come from one sample, sequenced in a study of CD8 T cells in ankylosing spondylitis. MiXCR was run by TCRdb on the 5' RACE reads, yielding one entry per CDR3 protein. The profile shows 30,000 to 45,000 distinct CDR3 sequences, more than 15% of them singletons. Sequencing used blood. These receptors came from a male donor with ankylosing spondylitis or in good health (not recorded which).

This CDR3 reads CASSLQGSGRSNEQFF. The CDR3 nucleotides read TGTGCCAGCAGCTTACAAGGTAGCGGGAGAAGTAATGAGCAGTTCTTC. This chain links TRBV7-3 with TRBJ2-1; 9 bases match TRBD2. Germline-derived CDR1 and CDR2 are SGHTA and FQGTGA. The V gene end was trimmed by 2 bases and the J gene end by 7 bases; junction bases not matched to a gene: 9. The CDR3 is 16 residues long. The full variable domain, its missing parts supplied by reference TRBV7-3 and TRBJ2-1, is GAGVSQTPSNKVTEKGKYVELRCDPISGHTALYWYRQSLGQGPEFLIYFQGTGAADDSGLPNDRFFAVRPEGSVSTLKIQRTERGDSAVYLCASSLQGSGRSNEQFFGPGTRLTVL.

The chain recombines TRBV7-2 with TRBJ1-6, with D perhaps TRBD1 (5 bases). Germline V CDR1 and CDR2: SGHTA, FQGNSA. V was clipped by 1 base and J by 9 bases, with 10 bases between them. The CDR3 runs to 14 residues. The CDR3 here is CASSLGGAASPLHF. Written as DNA, the CDR3 is TGTGCCAGCAGCTTAGGTGGGGCGGCTTCACCCCTCCACTTT.

This clonotype was observed a handful of times. CDR3 nucleotide sequence: TGCAGTGCTCATCCGGGGACACCGAGCTCCTACGAGCAGTACTTC. It translates to CSAHPGTPSSYEQYF. The chain carries TRBV20-1 and TRBJ2-7; D possibly corresponds to TRBD1 (6 bases). Trimming removed 5 bases from V and 0 bases from J, with 17 bases in between. Germline CDR1 reads DFQATT; CDR2 reads SNEGSKA (reference sequence). CDR3 length: 15 amino acids.

The V and J genes are TRBV18 and TRBJ2-3; TRBD1 matches at 9 bases. Per the germline V gene, CDR1 is KGHSH and CDR2 is LQKENI. CDR3 length equals 14 residues. With V trimmed by 5 bases and J by 5 bases, 5 bases remained unmatched. CDR3 in amino acids: CASSTGQGGDTQYF. The CDR3 coding sequence is TGTGCCAGCTCAACGGGACAGGGCGGAGATACGCAGTATTTT.

This clonotype was seen many times. The chain employs TRBV5-1 and TRBJ2-2; D call uncertain. Trimming pared 3 bases from V and 1 base from J, leaving 1 base between. Germline V gives CDR1 SGHRS, CDR2 YFSETQ. The CDR3 runs 12 residues. The CDR3 region has the DNA TGCGCCAGCAGCTGGAACACCGGGGAGCTGTTTTTT. The encoded protein is CASSWNTGELFF.

This clonotype has more than one count but fewer than ten. V gene TRBV12-3 or TRBV12-4 combines with J gene TRBJ2-7; 10 bases are shared with TRBD1. The CDR3 runs to 14 residues. With 3 bases clipped from V and 7 bases from J, the junction kept 6 bases outside the gene matches. CDR3 loop: CASSLGQGLSEQYF. The CDR3 bases are TGTGCCAGCAGTTTGGGACAGGGGTTGAGTGAGCAGTACTTC.

The chain employs TRBV12-3 or TRBV12-4 and TRBJ1-1, with a weak D call TRBD1 (5 bases). The CDR3 has 12 residues. Trimming left V 5 bases short and J 7 bases short, with 11 bases between. The chain's CDR3 is CASSPETVEAFF. CDR3 nucleotide sequence: TGTGCCAGCAGTCCCGAGACAGTTGAAGCTTTCTTT.

This clonotype was seen more than once but under ten times. The chain is built from TRBV20-1 and TRBJ2-7; perhaps TRBD2 as D (7 bases). The CDR3 has 14 amino acids. The V end lost 3 bases, the J end lost 5 bases, and 17 bases lay between the germline ends. Germline loops: CDR1 DFQATT, CDR2 SNEGSKA (reference sequence). The CDR3: CSARGRGIFNEQYF. DNA for the CDR3: TGCAGTGCTAGGGGGAGGGGGATATTCAACGAGCAGTACTTC.

This clonotype has at least ten counts. DNA of the CDR3: TGTGCCAGCAATGAACACGGGCGCGAGACCCAGTACTTC. It is translated as CASNEHGRETQYF. This rearrangement joins TRBV12-3 or TRBV12-4 to TRBJ2-5; the D is unclear. This CDR3 is 13 amino acids long. The ends were cut back, 7 bases at V and 5 bases at J, with 14 bases in the middle.

The genes are TRBV6-4 and TRBJ2-2; 12 nucleotides match TRBD2. Germline CDR1 reads MRHNA; CDR2 reads SNTAGT. There are 17 residues in the CDR3. Losses at the gene ends were 3 bases for V and 3 bases for J; bases not matched to a gene: 5. The CDR3 loop reads CASSETSGSSDTGELFF. The DNA of the CDR3 is TGTGCCAGCAGTGAGACTAGCGGGAGCTCGGACACCGGGGAGCTGTTTTTT.

This sequence joins TRBV21-1 and TRBJ2-3; TRBD1 is taken as the D call from the table, unchecked against the DNA. TRBV21-1 counts as a pseudogene. This CDR3 region has 17 residues. The CDR3 loop reads CASSKYRRWAGTDTQYF. CDR3 DNA sequence: TGTGCCAGCAGCAAATATCGCCGTTGGGCGGGCACAGATACGCAGTATTTT.

The gene calls are TRBV20-1 and TRBJ1-1, with 9 bases matching TRBD1. Trimming removed 3 bases from V and 0 bases from J; junction bases left unmatched: 8. Per the germline V gene, CDR1 is DFQATT and CDR2 is SNEGSKA (reference sequence). CDR3 length equals 16 residues. The CDR3 DNA reads as TGCAGTGCTAGTCCCGGGACAGGGTCTATGAACACTGAAGCTTTCTTT. Its protein is CSASPGTGSMNTEAFF.

This clonotype was detected only a few times. The rearrangement uses TRBV29-1 and TRBJ1-1, with 7 bases identical to TRBD1. Germline V lookup: CDR1 SQVTM, CDR2 ANQGSEA. The CDR3 length is 15 residues. The V and J ends lost 5 bases and 5 bases, in that order; junction bases with no gene match: 14. The CDR3 loop reads CSVKSNPQGWTEAFF. CDR3 DNA sequence: TGCAGCGTTAAGTCCAACCCACAGGGGTGGACTGAAGCTTTCTTT.

This clonotype was recorded many times. The chain joins TRBV6-2 or TRBV6-3 to TRBJ2-1, with D unresolved. The CDR3 is made up of 13 amino acids. Trimming cost V 6 bases and J 4 bases, with 10 bases left between them. Germline assignment: CDR1 MNHEY and CDR2 SVGEGT. The CDR3 is CASSSLGYNEQFF. The CDR3 DNA is TGTGCCAGCAGCTCCTTAGGGTACAATGAGCAGTTCTTC.

The sample holds a few counts of this clonotype. The chain joins TRBV24-1 to TRBJ2-2; TRBD1 is a possible D gene (5 bases). The CDR3 is 15 residues long. V gave up 2 bases and J gave up 5 bases, with 11 bases separating them. Germline assignment: CDR1 KGHDR and CDR2 SFDVKD. The CDR3 nucleotides are TGTGCCACCAGTGATTCCAGGGTTTATACCGGGGAGCTGTTTTTT. Protein: CATSDSRVYTGELFF.

The sample holds a few counts of this clonotype. This chain uses TRBV5-5 with TRBJ1-1; D gene unclear. CDR3 length: 14 residues. The V end was cut by 0 bases, the J end by 4 bases, with 10 bases between. Germline-derived CDR1 and CDR2 are SGHKS and YYEKEE (reference sequence). In DNA form, the CDR3 reads TGTGCCAGCAGCTTGGGGGCTGTCGGCACTGAAGCTTTCTTT. Its protein product is CASSLGAVGTEAFF.

This rearrangement joins TRBV28 to TRBJ2-7; 11 bases align to TRBD1. The CDR3 contains 15 residues. The germline V gene has CDR1 MDHEN and CDR2 SYDVKM. The J segment lost 3 bases and the V segment lost 4 bases, leaving 5 bases of the junction unmatched. This CDR3 is CASSSSGTGGYEQYF. In nucleotides, the CDR3 is TGTGCCAGCAGTTCCTCCGGGACAGGGGGCTACGAGCAGTACTTC.

A few counts support this clonotype. The chain combines TRBV7-2 with TRBJ1-5; tentative D call: TRBD1 (6 bases). V was trimmed by 5 bases and J by 11 bases, leaving 19 bases between them. This CDR3 is 14 amino acids long. CDR1 is SGHTA and CDR2 is FQGNSA in the germline V gene. CDR3 coding DNA: TGTGCCAGCAGCATCACAGGGACGTTTGATTCCCAGCATTTT. This encodes CASSITGTFDSQHF.

This chain links TRBV29-1 with TRBJ2-1, with TRBD2 matching 11 bases. The V segment lost 3 bases and the J segment 6 bases; nucleotides outside the gene matches: 10. The CDR3 runs to 16 residues. Per the germline V gene, CDR1 is SQVTM and CDR2 is ANQGSEA. The CDR3: CSVERYYSGRANEQFF. The CDR3 DNA is TGCAGCGTTGAGAGATACTATAGCGGGAGGGCCAATGAGCAGTTCTTC.

This clonotype was seen a handful of times. V and J are TRBV20-1 and TRBJ1-2; unclear D gene. The CDR3 is 16 amino acids. V was cut by 5 bases and J by 2 bases, with 21 bases left in between. Germline assignment: CDR1 DFQATT and CDR2 SNEGSKA (reference sequence). CDR3 bases: TGCAGTGCTCCCGCCGGGCCCAACCCCAGGAACTATGGCTACACCTTC. This translates into CSAPAGPNPRNYGYTF.

The genes are TRBV5-1 and TRBJ2-3, with D hard to call. Per the germline V gene, CDR1 is SGHRS and CDR2 is YFSETQ. V was trimmed by 4 bases and J by 5 bases, leaving 8 bases between them. The CDR3 spans 12 residues. CDR3 nucleotide sequence: TGCGCCAGCAGCGTATGGGGAGATACGCAGTATTTT. It codes for CASSVWGDTQYF.

In its sample, this clonotype was seen many times. The chain carries TRBV28 and TRBJ2-4; 10 nucleotides match TRBD1. The ends lost 6 bases at V and 3 bases at J; junction bases unmatched: 8. The CDR3 length is 16 residues. CDR1 and CDR2 (germline): MDHEN, SYDVKM. The CDR3 loop reads CASRLTGGVNKNIQYF. CDR3 bases: TGTGCCAGCAGGCTGACAGGGGGCGTAAACAAAAACATTCAGTACTTC.

This clonotype appeared a few times. This CDR3 reads CASRALQGSVTDTQYF. The CDR3 DNA reads as TGCGCCAGCAGAGCTCTACAGGGGAGCGTCACAGATACGCAGTATTTT. This chain links TRBV5-1 with TRBJ2-3; 7 bases align to TRBD1. The CDR3 consists of 16 residues. V shed 5 bases and J 2 bases; nucleotides not matched to a gene: 11. Germline CDR1 SGHRS, CDR2 YFSETQ.

The V gene is TRBV10-3, the J gene TRBJ1-5; D unclear. The CDR3 runs 14 residues. CDR1 and CDR2 (germline): ENHRY, SYGVKD. Trimming shortened V by 3 bases and J by 7 bases, and 13 bases separated the two germline ends. CDR3 DNA sequence: TGTGCCATCAGTGATGGAAAGGGAGGGCAGCCCCAGCATTTT. Translated, it gives CAISDGKGGQPQHF.

The chain recombines TRBV28 with TRBJ1-4; D gene ambiguous. The germline V and J ends were trimmed by 4 bases and 5 bases, with 2 bases remaining between them. The CDR3 contains 11 residues. CDR1 and CDR2 (germline): MDHEN, SYDVKM. The CDR3 nucleotides read TGTGCCAGCAGTTCAAATGAAAAACTGTTTTTT. Encoded protein: CASSSNEKLFF.

This clonotype was counted a few times. This rearrangement joins TRBV7-2 to TRBJ1-4, with 10 nucleotides matching TRBD1. There are 15 residues in the CDR3. The germline gives CDR1 SGHTA, CDR2 FQGNSA. Losses at the gene ends were 5 bases for V and 5 bases for J; bases not matched to a gene: 5. The CDR3: CASSEGTGVNEKLFF. The CDR3 DNA is TGTGCCAGCAGCGAAGGGACAGGGGTAAATGAAAAACTGTTTTTT.